The TCR beta chain described here comes from a study of blood T cell repertoires in COVID-19. Looked up from germline, CDR1 is SGHDN and CDR2 is FVKESK. V gave up 8 bases and J gave up 9 bases; unmatched junction bases: 6. The CDR3 consists of 12 residues. This clone was found many times. Using immunoSEQ multiplex PCR, the repertoire was profiled, and TCRdb retains in-frame clones only, with some absent. This table has roughly 140,000 clones, over 80% appearing once. Input material: PBMCs or T cells enriched from blood (not recorded which). The receptor's source is a woman between 45 and 65 years old who had been exposed to COVID-19. The chain couples TRBV14 to TRBJ2-1; 8 positions match TRBD2. The CDR3 DNA is TGTGCCAGCCGGGGGGGTGCGATTGAGCAGTTCTTC. It is translated as CASRGGAIEQFF.